This TCR beta chain came from a study of blood T cell repertoires in COVID-19. Trimming removed 6 bases from V and 4 bases from J; junction bases left unmatched: 2. Germline V gene lookup returns CDR1 MDHEN and CDR2 SYDVKM. This CDR3 has 13 residues. Seattle participants joined during active infection and were tracked over time. Assay: immunoSEQ multiplex PCR; the TCRdb copy retains only in-frame clones and omits some. The sample holds some 190,000 clones, roughly four fifths seen once. The TCR comes from a woman of 80 years or more with COVID-19, enrolled during active disease. This chain connects TRBV28 to TRBJ1-2, with 10 bases aligning to TRBD1. Source material: peripheral blood. The CDR3 spells CASRRQGAYGYTF. The DNA for the CDR3 is TGTGCCAGCAGAAGACAGGGGGCCTATGGCTACACCTTC.